This TCR beta chain appears in the sequencing data of a study of blood T cell repertoires in COVID-19. Study-wide context: Samples representing acute and convalescent COVID-19 were sourced from the United States, Italy and Spain. The analysed material was cDNA or gDNA that came from T cells, B-cell-depleted T cells, or PBMCs.

This clone was detected once. Authors' analysis steps: Estimates of nucleated cell counts were drawn from the amplification of reference gene primers. The data were produced by immunoSEQ multiplex PCR, yet TCRdb's version contains in-frame clones alone and is incomplete. V, J and clone size are taken as reported in that table, and D and trimming were inferred from the DNA itself. Of under 200,000 clones in the sample, more than 75% were seen once. Sample: peripheral blood. The source is a man aged 35-49 years with active or convalescent COVID-19.

The CDR3 DNA reads as TGTGCCAGTAGTATAATCCAGGGAGGCTACACCTTC. As protein: CASSIIQGGYTF. The gene calls are TRBV19 and TRBJ1-2; D might be TRBD1 (5 bases). Trimming stripped 2 bases from V and 8 bases from J, with 9 bases between. The germline gives CDR1 LNHDA, CDR2 SQIVND (reference sequence). This CDR3 is built from 12 residues.